The 6 T cell receptor beta chains below come from one sample, sequenced in a study of shared clonotypes between healthy human individuals. Assay used: immunoSEQ multiplex PCR; TCRdb lists only in-frame clones, some missing. The repertoire includes about 1.5 million clones, 98% of them detected once, and approximately 0.44% sits in the top ten. Input material: naive CD4+ T cells sorted from blood. The subset was: CD45RA+ positively selected. Source of these receptors: a man aged 30 to 45 in good health.

This sequence joins TRBV5-6 and TRBJ2-7; TRBD1 matches at 7 bases. V lost 9 bases and J lost 0; bases outside the gene matches: 12. This CDR3 is 15 amino acids long. From germline, CDR1 is SGHDT and CDR2 YYEEEE. The CDR3 nucleotides are TGTGCCACCAATAGACAGGGTTGGGACTCCTACGAGCAGTACTTC. Protein sequence: CATNRQGWDSYEQYF.

V usage is TRBV5-1 and J usage is TRBJ1-3; D call uncertain. CDR1 is SGHRS and CDR2 is YFSETQ in the germline V gene. The CDR3 sequence is 15 residues long. Trimming pared 0 bases from V and 4 bases from J, leaving 11 bases between. The CDR3 region has the DNA TGCGCCAGCAGCTTGGCCGAGGGAGCAGGAAACACCATATATTTT. Translated: CASSLAEGAGNTIYF.

The V and J genes are TRBV27 and TRBJ2-7, with D possibly matching TRBD2 (5 bases). The germline V gene has CDR1 MNHEY and CDR2 SMNVEV (reference sequence). The length of the CDR3 is 13 residues. Trimming stripped 5 bases from V and 5 bases from J, with 13 bases between. The CDR3 region has the DNA TGTGCCAGCAGTCCCCGGGGTTGGCACGAGCAGTACTTC. Protein product: CASSPRGWHEQYF.

The chain links TRBV5-1 to TRBJ2-1, with D perhaps TRBD1 (8 bases). The CDR3 length is 16 residues. Trimming stripped 4 bases from V and 2 bases from J, with 16 bases between. Per germline, CDR1 SGHRS and CDR2 YFSETQ. In DNA form, the CDR3 reads TGCGCCAGCAGCGCCGGACAGGGAGGGACCTACAATGAGCAGTTCTTC. As protein: CASSAGQGGTYNEQFF.

This clone was seen a single time. The genes are TRBV5-5 and TRBJ2-4; 12 bases agree with TRBD2. Germline lookup yields CDR1 SGHKS and CDR2 YYEKEE (reference sequence). With V trimmed by 3 bases and J by 8 bases, 3 bases remained unmatched. This CDR3 is built from 14 residues. For the CDR3, the DNA is TGTGCCAGCAGCTCCGGACTAGCGGGGTACATTCAGTACTTC. Its translation is CASSSGLAGYIQYF.

With respect to this clone: The sample holds other DNA sequences that translate to the same CDR3. The chain combines TRBV18 with TRBJ2-2; no clear D gene. Germline assignment: CDR1 KGHSH and CDR2 LQKENI. Trimming pared 3 bases from V and 5 bases from J, leaving 7 bases between. CDR3 size: 13 residues. The DNA for the CDR3 is TGTGCCAGCTCACCCCAAACTACCGGGGAGCTGTTTTTT. It yields the protein CASSPQTTGELFF.